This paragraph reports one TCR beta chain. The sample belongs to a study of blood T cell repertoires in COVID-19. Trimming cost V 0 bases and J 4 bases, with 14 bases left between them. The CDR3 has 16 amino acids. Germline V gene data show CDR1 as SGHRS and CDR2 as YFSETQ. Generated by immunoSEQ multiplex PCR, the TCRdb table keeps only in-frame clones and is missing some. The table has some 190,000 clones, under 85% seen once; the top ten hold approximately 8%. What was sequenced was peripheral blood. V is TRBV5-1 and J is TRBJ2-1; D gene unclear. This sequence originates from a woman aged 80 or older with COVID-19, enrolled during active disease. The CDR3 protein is CASSLVPGSAYNEQFF. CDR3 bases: TGCGCCAGCAGCTTGGTACCCGGGTCCGCTTACAATGAGCAGTTCTTC.